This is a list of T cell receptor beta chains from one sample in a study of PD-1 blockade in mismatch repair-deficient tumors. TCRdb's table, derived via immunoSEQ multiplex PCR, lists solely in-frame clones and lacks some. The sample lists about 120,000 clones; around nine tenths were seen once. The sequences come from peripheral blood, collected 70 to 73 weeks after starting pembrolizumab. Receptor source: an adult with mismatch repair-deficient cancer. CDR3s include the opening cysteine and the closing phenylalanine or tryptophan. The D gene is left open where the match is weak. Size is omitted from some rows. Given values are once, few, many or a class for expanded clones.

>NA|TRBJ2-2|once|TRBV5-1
TGCGCCAGCAGCTTGATATTAAGTAACACCGGGGAGCTGTTTTTT
CASSLILSNTGELFF
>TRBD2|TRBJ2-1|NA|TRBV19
TGTGCCAGTAGTATAGCTCAAGGGACTAGCAAGAACCTCTATGAGCAGTTCTTC
CASSIAQGTSKNLYEQFF
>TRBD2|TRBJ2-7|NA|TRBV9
TGTGCCAGCAGCGTAGGATTAGCGGGAGGGCCGGGGTACGAGCAGTACTTC
CASSVGLAGGPGYEQYF
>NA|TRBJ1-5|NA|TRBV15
TGTGCCACCAGCAGGGGACCGGAATTCAATCAGCCCCAGCATTTT
CATSRGPEFNQPQHF
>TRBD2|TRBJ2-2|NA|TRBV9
TGTGCCAGCAGCGTAGGGCTAGCGGGAGGTCTGAACACCGGGGAGCTGTTTTTT
CASSVGLAGGLNTGELFF
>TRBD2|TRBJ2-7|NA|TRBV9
TGTGCCAGCAGCCGGGAACTAGCGGGAGCTGGGAGCTACGAGCAGTACTTC
CASSRELAGAGSYEQYF
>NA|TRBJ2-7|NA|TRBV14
TGTGCCAGCAGCCAGACCCCCGGGGGAGGCTACGAGCAGTACTTC
CASSQTPGGGYEQYF
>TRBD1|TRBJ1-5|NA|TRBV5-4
TGTGCCAGCAGCTTTGAGGGGGCAGGGCAGCCCCAGCATTTT
CASSFEGAGQPQHF
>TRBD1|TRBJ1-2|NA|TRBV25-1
TGTGCCAGCAGTACCTGGGACAGGGGGCAGTGGGCCTATGGCTACACCTTC
CASSTWDRGQWAYGYTF
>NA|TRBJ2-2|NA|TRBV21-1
TGTGCCAGCACCCGGGGGACTAGCGGGAGAGACACCGGGGAGCTGTTTTTT
CASTRGTSGRDTGELFF
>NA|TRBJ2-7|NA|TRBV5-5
TGTGCCAGCAGCTTTGACCCTTACAGGAGCTACTACGAGCAGTACTTC
CASSFDPYRSYYEQYF
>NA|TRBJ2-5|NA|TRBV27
TGTGCCAGCAGTTTACTGCGCTCAGGACAAGATACCCAGTACTTC
CASSLLRSGQDTQYF
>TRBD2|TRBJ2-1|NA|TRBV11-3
TGTGCCAGCAGCCCAGCGGGGGCCATTGAGCAGTTCTTC
CASSPAGAIEQFF
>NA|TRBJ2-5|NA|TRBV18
TGTGCCAGCTCAGCGACGGATCTGCCCGAGACCCAGTACTTC
CASSATDLPETQYF
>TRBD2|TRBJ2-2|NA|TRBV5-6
TGTGCCAGCAGCCCCGGACTAGGGTTCACCGGGGAGCTGTTTTTT
CASSPGLGFTGELFF
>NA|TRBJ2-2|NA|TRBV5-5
TGTGCCAGCAGCTGGAGGGGTGGCGGGGAGCTGTTTTTT
CASSWRGGGELFF
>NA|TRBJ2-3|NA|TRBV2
TGTGCCAGCACGGGGTGGGGATCTGATACGCAGTATTTT
CASTGWGSDTQYF
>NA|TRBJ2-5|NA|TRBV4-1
TGCGCCAGCAGCCAACCGGACAGACTGGGGGAGGAGACCCAGTACTTC
CASSQPDRLGEETQYF
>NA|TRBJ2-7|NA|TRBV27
TGTGCCAGCAGTTTACGACTAGGCTACGAGCAGTACTTC
CASSLRLGYEQYF
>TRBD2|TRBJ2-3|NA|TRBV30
TGTGCCTGGGGAGCGGGGGGGTACACAGATACGCAGTATTTT
CAWGAGGYTDTQYF
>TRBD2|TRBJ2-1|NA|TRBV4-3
TGCGCCAGCAGCCAGGTACTAGCGGGAGGCTACAATGAGCAGTTCTTC
CASSQVLAGGYNEQFF
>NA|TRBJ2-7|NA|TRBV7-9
TGTGCCAGCAGCCTTGGACCCCTCTACGAGCAGTACTTC
CASSLGPLYEQYF
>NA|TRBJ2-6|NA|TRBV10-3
TGTGCCATCAGCCAACTTAAAGCCAACGTCCTGACTTTC
CAISQLKANVLTF
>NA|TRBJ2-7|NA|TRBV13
TGTGCCAGCAGCTCCCGTTTCCAGTCCTACGAGCAGTACTTC
CASSSRFQSYEQYF
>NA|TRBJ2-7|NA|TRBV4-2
TGTGCCAGCAGCCAAGATGCGGAGCAGTACTTC
CASSQDAEQYF
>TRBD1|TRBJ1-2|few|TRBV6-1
TGTGCCAGCAGTGGACAGGGGAGCTATGGCTACACCTTC
CASSGQGSYGYTF
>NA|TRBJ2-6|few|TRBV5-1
TGCGCCAGCAGCCTAGACCAGGGGACTGGGGCCAACGTCCTGACTTTC
CASSLDQGTGANVLTF
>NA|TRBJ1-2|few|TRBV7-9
TGTGCCAGCAGCCCCGGATCCTATGGCTACACCTTC
CASSPGSYGYTF
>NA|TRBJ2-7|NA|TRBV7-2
TGTGCCAGCAGCCCAACCAGGGAGGTCTACGAGCAGTACTTC
CASSPTREVYEQYF
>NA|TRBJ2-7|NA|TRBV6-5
TGTGCCACTCTCTCCTCCTACGAGCAGTACTTC
CATLSSYEQYF
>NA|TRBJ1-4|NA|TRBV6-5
TGTGCCAGCAGACCTACGGGGGTTGAAAAACTGTTTTTT
CASRPTGVEKLFF
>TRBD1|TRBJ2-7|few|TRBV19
TGTGCCAGTAGTATGCGACAGGGAGTCTACGAGCAGTACTTC
CASSMRQGVYEQYF
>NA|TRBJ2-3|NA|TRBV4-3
TGCGCCAGCAGCCAAGCCCCGGGCTCAGATACGCAGTATTTT
CASSQAPGSDTQYF
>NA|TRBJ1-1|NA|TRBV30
TGTATGGGAAGGGGCTGGGACACTGAAGCTTTCTTT
CMGRGWDTEAFF
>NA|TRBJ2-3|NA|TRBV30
TGTGCCTGGAGTGTACCGACGTTACCGGGGGCAGATACGCAGTATTTT
CAWSVPTLPGADTQYF
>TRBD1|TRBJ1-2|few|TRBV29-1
TGCAGCGTAAGACAGGGCGGCTACACCTTC
CSVRQGGYTF
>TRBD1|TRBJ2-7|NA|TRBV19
TGTGCCAGTAGTAGAGGGACAGGGCTGTCCTACGAGCAGTACTTC
CASSRGTGLSYEQYF